The next 27 T cell receptor beta chains were all read from a single sample in a study of identical twins. TCRdb analysed the 5' RACE reads with MiXCR anew, one entry per CDR3 protein. This sample yields under 300,000 distinct CDR3 sequences, of which 11% to 15% are seen a single time; 8.5% to 10% belongs to the top ten. Sequencing used memory (CD45RO+) T cells sorted from blood. The receptors were gathered from a woman aged 18-30 years in good health.

This clonotype was seen many times. The gene calls are TRBV12-3 or TRBV12-4 and TRBJ1-1; D might be TRBD1 (5 bases). The CDR3 covers 13 residues. V lost 6 bases and J lost 8, with 16 bases in between. The CDR3 nucleotides read TGTGCCAGCAGAGGTCAGGGTGGGAACGAAGCTTTCTTT. Protein sequence: CASRGQGGNEAFF.

This clonotype turned up a few times. The rearrangement joins TRBV10-3 to TRBJ2-5; 9 bases are shared with TRBD2. Germline V CDR1 and CDR2: ENHRY, SYGVKD. This CDR3 spans 14 amino acids. The V and J ends lost 2 bases and 4 bases, in that order; junction bases with no gene match: 2. CDR3 DNA: TGTGCCATCAGTGAGCTACTAGCGGGAGAGACCCAGTACTTC. Its protein is CAISELLAGETQYF.

The genes are TRBV5-5 and TRBJ2-3, with TRBD1 identical over 7 bases. Germline V lookup: CDR1 SGHKS, CDR2 YYEKEE (reference sequence). The CDR3 spans 16 residues. V was clipped by 4 bases and J by 2 bases; unmatched bases: 10. The CDR3 is CASSPRDRVFTDTQYF. The CDR3 DNA is TGTGCCAGCAGCCCGAGGGACAGAGTCTTCACAGATACGCAGTATTTT.

This chain joins TRBV12-3 or TRBV12-4 and TRBJ1-1, with 8 nucleotides matching TRBD1. The length of the CDR3 is 15 residues. J was trimmed by 8 bases and V by 3 bases; bases with no gene match: 11. CDR3 amino acids: CASSFGDRGLVEAFF. In nucleotides, the CDR3 is TGTGCCAGCAGTTTCGGAGACAGGGGACTAGTCGAAGCTTTCTTT.

This clonotype was picked up a small number of times. The chain combines TRBV14 with TRBJ2-1, with D possibly matching TRBD1 (5 bases). The CDR3 runs 12 residues. CDR1 and CDR2 from the germline V gene are SGHDN and FVKESK. V was pared by 0 bases and J by 12 bases, with 9 bases between. This CDR3 reads CASSQEAQGQFF. Written as DNA, the CDR3 is TGTGCCAGCAGCCAAGAAGCGCAGGGGCAGTTCTTC.

This clonotype was counted only a few times. DNA of the CDR3: TGCAGTGCTTCCACTATTGCGGGAGGGTTTGATGAGCAGTTCTTC. Its protein product is CSASTIAGGFDEQFF. The chain uses TRBV20-1 and TRBJ2-1, with TRBD2 identical over 9 bases. V lost 5 bases to trimming and J lost 8 bases; unmatched junction nucleotides: 13. CDR1 is DFQATT and CDR2 is SNEGSKA in the germline V gene (reference sequence). The CDR3 is 15 amino acids.

Only a few counts were recorded for this clonotype. The chain is built from TRBV15 and TRBJ2-1; D is undetermined. The CDR3 covers 13 residues. V was pared by 0 bases and J by 3 bases, with 3 bases between. The V gene's germline CDR1 is LNHNV and CDR2 YYDKDF (reference sequence). In DNA form, the CDR3 reads TGTGCCACCAGCAGAGAAATCTACAATGAGCAGTTCTTC. Its translation: CATSREIYNEQFF.

This clonotype was observed a few times. V gene TRBV20-1 combines with J gene TRBJ1-2; 9 bases are a match to TRBD1. The V segment lost 3 bases and the J segment 7 bases; nucleotides outside the gene matches: 6. The CDR3 is made up of 13 amino acids. In germline, CDR1 is DFQATT, CDR2 SNEGSKA (reference sequence). In DNA, the CDR3 is TGCAGTGCTAGCAGGACAGGGGTCGGTGGCTACACCTTC. Translated: CSASRTGVGGYTF.

In regard to this clonotype: One end of the junction varies from germline; a read error may be responsible. The chain joins TRBV6-5 to TRBJ2-5; 9 bases agree with TRBD2. The germline CDR1 and CDR2 sequences are MNHEY and SVGAGI. The CDR3 contains 15 residues. The CDR3 bases are TGTGCCAGCAGTTCGTGGCTAGCGGGAACAGAGATCCAGTACTTC. Translation: CASSSWLAGTEIQYF.

The chain uses TRBV4-3 and TRBJ2-3; 11 bases are a match to TRBD2. The CDR3 is made up of 17 amino acids. Losses at the gene ends were 0 bases for V and 3 bases for J; bases not matched to a gene: 5. CDR1 is LGHNA and CDR2 is YSLEER in the germline V gene. The CDR3 coding sequence is TGCGCCAGCAGCCAAGAGCGACTAGCGGGATGGACAGATACGCAGTATTTT. It codes for CASSQERLAGWTDTQYF.

The rearrangement links TRBV4-1 to TRBJ1-2, with D perhaps TRBD1 (6 bases). The germline V and J ends were trimmed by 2 bases and 2 bases, with 15 bases remaining between them. Germline V lookup: CDR1 MGHRA, CDR2 YSYEKL. The CDR3 totals 16 residues. The CDR3 sequence is CASSQLQQGRNYGYTF. For the CDR3, the DNA is TGCGCCAGCAGCCAACTACAACAGGGAAGGAACTATGGCTACACCTTC.

This clonotype has ten or more counts. The chain links TRBV2 to TRBJ2-2; a weak D match, TRBD2 (6 bases). The V gene lost 2 bases and the J gene lost 7 bases, with 11 bases spanning the gap. This CDR3 is 14 amino acids long. The V gene's germline CDR1 is SNHLY and CDR2 FYNNEI. DNA of the CDR3: TGTGCCAGCAGTGAATCGGGGGACGGCGGGGAGCTGTTTTTT. It yields the protein CASSESGDGGELFF.

V is TRBV7-2 and J is TRBJ2-2; weak D call: TRBD2 (6 bases). The CDR3 has 15 residues. The V end lost 4 bases, the J end lost 0 bases, and 9 bases lay between the germline ends. Germline V CDR1 and CDR2: SGHTA, FQGNSA. CDR3 nucleotides: TGTGCCAGCAGCTCAAGACTAGCGAACACCGGGGAGCTGTTTTTT. Translating gives CASSSRLANTGELFF.

This clonotype was seen only a few times. The chain joins TRBV6-1 to TRBJ2-1, with D possibly TRBD2 on 6 matching bases. Germline assignment: CDR1 MNHNS and CDR2 SASEGT. V gave up 5 bases and J gave up 0 bases, with 14 bases separating them. The CDR3 covers 16 residues. CDR3 sequence: CASSPPGGYSYNEQFF. For the CDR3, the DNA is TGTGCCAGCAGTCCACCCGGAGGGTACTCCTACAATGAGCAGTTCTTC.

This clonotype came up many times. This chain joins TRBV20-1 and TRBJ1-2, with 9 positions matching TRBD1. After removal of 7 bases from V and 5 bases from J, the junction contained 8 bases not matched to a gene. This CDR3 has 13 residues. Germline values: CDR1 DFQATT, CDR2 SNEGSKA (reference sequence). The CDR3 region is CSVRDRAPYGYTF. In DNA form, the CDR3 reads TGCAGTGTCCGGGACAGGGCCCCGTATGGCTACACCTTC.

This clonotype showed up just once. The V call is TRBV24-1, the J call TRBJ2-1; TRBD2 might be the D (5 bases). V was trimmed by 9 bases and J by 3 bases, leaving 11 bases between them. CDR1 and CDR2 from the germline V gene are KGHDR and SFDVKD. The length of the CDR3 is 13 residues. The CDR3 DNA is TGTGCCACCGGAGGCAGCAACTACAATGAGCAGTTCTTC. This translates into CATGGSNYNEQFF.

The chain joins TRBV18 to TRBJ1-2; D is unresolved. Germline V gene data show CDR1 as KGHSH and CDR2 as LQKENI. The CDR3 extends over 13 amino acids. Trimming stripped 2 bases from V and 2 bases from J, with 6 bases between. The CDR3 region is CASSPERNYGYTF. CDR3 nucleotides: TGTGCCAGCTCACCAGAGAGGAACTATGGCTACACCTTC.

This clonotype showed up many times. This chain links TRBV7-8 with TRBJ2-1; tentative D call: TRBD1 (5 bases). V was trimmed by 0 bases and J by 0 bases, leaving 12 bases between them. This CDR3 spans 17 amino acids. CDR1 and CDR2 (germline): SGHVS, FQNEAQ. The CDR3 protein is CASSLAGPGISYNEQFF. The CDR3 bases are TGTGCCAGCAGCTTAGCAGGCCCAGGGATCTCCTACAATGAGCAGTTCTTC.

There are a few counts of this clonotype. This chain connects TRBV14 to TRBJ1-2; no definite D call. CDR1 and CDR2 (germline): SGHDN, FVKESK. The V gene lost 1 base and the J gene lost 1 base, with 10 bases spanning the gap. This CDR3 has 15 amino acids. The CDR3 here is CASSQVGKSNYGYTF. CDR3 nucleotides: TGTGCCAGCAGCCAAGTGGGGAAGAGTAACTATGGCTACACCTTC.

This clonotype was observed a few times. The CDR3 protein is CASSLISGRDNEQFF. In DNA, the CDR3 is TGTGCCAGCAGCTTGATTAGCGGGAGGGACAATGAGCAGTTCTTC. The rearrangement joins TRBV7-8 to TRBJ2-1; 11 bases map to TRBD2. The germline gives CDR1 SGHVS, CDR2 FQNEAQ. With V trimmed by 3 bases and J by 5 bases, 3 bases remained unmatched. The length of the CDR3 is 15 residues.

This clonotype was counted a few times. The V call is TRBV10-2, the J call TRBJ2-6; no reliable D call. Germline CDR1 is WSHSY and CDR2 is SAAADI. This CDR3 spans 15 amino acids. The V end was cut by 6 bases, the J end by 0 bases, with 9 bases between. CDR3 bases: TGCGCCAGCAGCCAGACCCGCTCTGGGGCCAACGTCCTGACTTTC. Translating gives CASSQTRSGANVLTF.

This sequence joins TRBV20-1 and TRBJ2-2; 12 bases map to TRBD2. Germline trimming cut 0 bases from V and 5 bases from J; bases unmatched to any gene: 4. CDR3 size: 16 residues. CDR1 and CDR2 from the germline V gene are DFQATT and SNEGSKA (reference sequence). The CDR3 DNA follows: TGCAGTGCTAGAGACGCGACTAGCGGGGGTACCGGGGAGCTGTTTTTT. Its protein is CSARDATSGGTGELFF.

This clonotype was seen a handful of times. The rearrangement uses TRBV20-1 and TRBJ1-1; D remains unclear. CDR1 is DFQATT, CDR2 SNEGSKA, per germline (reference sequence). This CDR3 region has 14 residues. V shed 4 bases and J shed 1 base, with 13 bases lying between them. The CDR3 spells CSAKVPLSNTEAFF. The CDR3 nucleotides read TGCAGTGCTAAAGTCCCTCTATCGAACACTGAAGCTTTCTTT.

The chain uses TRBV9 and TRBJ2-7; D is possibly TRBD1 (6 bases). Germline V gene data show CDR1 as SGDLS and CDR2 as YYNGEE. The V end was cut by 4 bases, the J end by 1 base, with 9 bases between. The CDR3 length is 13 residues. The CDR3 coding sequence is TGTGCCAGCAGCCATCAGGGGTCCTACGAGCAGTACTTC. Translating gives CASSHQGSYEQYF.

The CDR3 protein is CASSRTTGTGSQYF. CDR3 DNA sequence: TGTGCCAGCAGCCGTACGACAGGGACGGGATCGCAGTATTTT. The chain uses TRBV6-1 and TRBJ2-3; 7 bases are a match to TRBD1. Germline lookup yields CDR1 MNHNS and CDR2 SASEGT. The CDR3 sequence is 14 residues long. V lost 6 bases to trimming and J lost 10 bases; unmatched junction nucleotides: 13.

Only a few counts were recorded for this clonotype. The chain recombines TRBV29-1 with TRBJ1-1, with 9 positions matching TRBD1. Germline assignment: CDR1 SQVTM and CDR2 ANQGSEA. Trimming cost V 7 bases and J 1 base; bases outside gene matches: 4. The CDR3 spans 13 residues. In DNA, the CDR3 is TGCAGCGCCCCGGGACAGGGGAACACTGAAGCTTTCTTT. It encodes CSAPGQGNTEAFF.

This clonotype was seen repeatedly, ten times or more. The chain combines TRBV5-1 with TRBJ2-5; D remains unclear. The V and J ends lost 0 bases and 1 base respectively, with 7 bases between them. The CDR3 loop spans 14 amino acids. CDR1 and CDR2 from the germline V gene are SGHRS and YFSETQ. CDR3 nucleotide sequence: TGCGCCAGCAGCTTGGTCGCCACCCAAGAGACCCAGTACTTC. As protein: CASSLVATQETQYF.